The sequence of this T cell receptor beta chain was determined in a study of brain T cells in children with intractable seizures. Findings and limits, study-wide: Clones missing pre-surgery may reflect undersampling of that blood sample.

The CDR3 extends over 20 amino acids. CDR1 is KGHSH and CDR2 is LQKENI in the germline V gene. V was pared by 0 bases and J by 5 bases, with 19 bases of the junction left unmatched. For this clone: Its target is not known.

The table came from immunoSEQ multiplex PCR; TCRdb's copy has only in-frame clones and leaves some out. The sample holds just under 65,000 clones, 95% to 96% seen once. Only cases whose brain tissue showed the highest T cell transcript signatures were sequenced. The chain carries TRBV18 and TRBJ1-2, with 9 bases identical to TRBD1. Sequencing was performed on peripheral blood, taken at surgery. The receptor was isolated from a boy in the first two years of life with focal cortical dysplasia and intractable seizures. The CDR3 loop is CASSPPPGTGFLRQGYGYTF. The CDR3 region has the DNA TGTGCCAGCTCACCACCTCCCGGGACAGGGTTCCTGCGTCAGGGGTATGGCTACACCTTC.